This TCR beta chain comes out of a study of cytomegalovirus exposure and HLA in healthy donors (TCRdb year 2017). Notes on the research overall: An earlier analysis of roughly 500 of the donors reported about 260 Gb of sequence data and around 120 million unique TCR beta sequences obtained from roughly 170 million T cells. An early release covering more than 500 HLA-typed donors comprised approximately 300 gigabases of sequencing data and 65 million to 100 million unique TCR sequences. Of the roughly 400 genotyped donors, less than 90% were placed in the genetic ancestry cluster associated with self-reported Caucasian donors. The aim of the study was to test whether cataloging public T cell receptors could identify signatures of past pathogen exposure. The study used immunosequencing to profile the T cell repertoires of approximately 690 subjects and linked those repertoires to cytomegalovirus serostatus. A separate validation cohort of some 130 different subjects was used in addition to the approximately 610-subject first cohort. To predict cytomegalovirus infection status, the study brought together high-throughput TCR immunosequencing, statistical association of individual TCRs with disease status, and machine learning. In a later analysis, previously published TCR beta repertoires from 666 donors were re-analyzed and high-resolution HLA genotyping was added so that TCR occurrence patterns could be studied. Rather than drawing on any new phenotypic data, the later analysis identified candidate immune exposures from TCR beta sequences and the way those sequences occurred across donors. An earlier analysis of fewer than 750 of the donors used high-throughput TCR beta sequencing to judge whether each TCR beta V gene segment behaved as functional or pseudogenic. Donor age, sex, ethnicity and CMV serostatus were compiled alongside the repertoire data. A later genetic analysis used genome-wide SNP genotypes for about 65% of the roughly 700 donors, treating that subset as a discovery cohort. Every discovery cohort repertoire had been produced on one sequencing platform. Both class I and class II loci were covered by HLA typing, at four-digit resolution. The number of donors typed differed by locus, with about 629-640 for A, B, C, DRB1 and DQB1, approximately 500 for DQA1, 606 for DPA1, and 472 for DPB1. Because of strong linkage in the cohort, roughly five DR-DQ haplotypes were treated as single units for association and clustering. Among about 390 genotyped donors of the cohort, an average of about 240,000 unique TCR beta nucleotide sequences were sequenced per donor, approximately 20% of them non-productive.

Results the study describes overall, beyond this receptor: In a later analysis, several top co-occurrence clusters were reported to appear linked to parvovirus B19, influenza, CMV and Epstein-Barr virus. For the cohort, immune exposure information was limited to CMV serostatus. In both the original and validation cohorts, the classifier was reported to diagnose cytomegalovirus status with high specificity and sensitivity. A few of the identified cytomegalovirus-associated TCR beta chains were confirmed in vitro to be specific for cytomegalovirus antigens. Only TCR beta chains were sequenced in this cohort, and the absence of alpha or paired-chain data limited detectable features. A later analysis found that TCR association rates varied across HLA loci, with DRB1 alleles showing the most associated TCRs and HLA-C alleles the fewest. V-gene and J-gene trimming of TCR beta chains was associated with a missense DCLRE1C variant in a later genetic analysis, and the association was replicated in an independent cohort. A later genetic analysis reported fewer N-insertions in productive TCRs among donors in an Asian-associated ancestry cluster than the roughly 690-donor mean. A later analysis found that HLA-associated TCR beta chains were more clonally expanded and had lower generation probabilities than equally common non-associated chains. Presence/absence analyses assumed roughly uniform sequencing depth across donors, an assumption that may not hold. A further reported finding was that TCR beta sequences accurately predicted the HLA-A and HLA-B alleles for most subjects in the first cohort. The earlier analysis of about 600 of the donors excluded approximately 15 rarely observed V segments, including chromosome 9 orphons, because counts were too low. Correlated functional status among segregating V segments might reflect linkage disequilibrium, but an unknown experimental factor could not be ruled out. Strong co-occurrence of HLA alleles, especially DR and DQ, made assigning TCR associations to individual alleles difficult. Some IMGT-functional V segments, including TRBV6-2 and TRBV6-3, could not be distinguished by the 87-base-pair reads and were therefore excluded. Because HLA typing was unavailable for some donors at each locus, only the typed subset was used in association tests. Most TCR sequences were seen in very few donors, while some public TCRs were found in many individuals. In an earlier analysis of about 600 of the donors, most TCR beta V segments appeared in productive rearrangements about 87% or about 30% of the time, broadly matching IMGT annotations. A cluster of highly shared sequence variants was judged likely to represent a technical artifact of the sequencing pipeline. Most CMV-associated TCR beta chains appeared to be HLA-restricted in a later analysis, and the HLA associations seemed to be driven largely by CMV exposure. The authors suggested that the approach could potentially be generalized to other disease states and immunological phenotypes. At a false discovery rate of 0.05, a later analysis linked around 17,000 TCR beta sequences to specific HLA alleles. The study gave a list of some 150 TCR beta chains associated with cytomegalovirus.

The CDR3 covers 11 residues, taking in both the cysteine and the phenylalanine. The only DNA kept is the CDR3, 33 bases in frame from the first base. The junction carries 9 bases between V and J, which are trimmed by 4 bases and 9 bases respectively. Looking up the germline V gene yields CDR1 MNHEY and CDR2 SVGAGI. Libraries were built with the immunoSEQ multiplex PCR assay. For the multiplex PCR, a mixture combining 60 forward primers for TCR Vbeta segments and 13 reverse primers for TCR Jbeta segments was used. The CDR3 region of rearranged TCR beta genes was amplified from genomic DNA with a multiplex PCR assay. The Illumina HiSeq System was used to sequence the amplified TCR beta libraries as 87-base-pair reads. The authors' analysis ran thus. A later analysis counted 75 million to 100 million unique TCR beta chains across the 550 to 700 repertoires, and 9 million to 14 million of these chains were shared by at least two donors. To remove PCR and sequencing errors, raw reads were error-corrected and collapsed into unique sequences using a nearest-neighbor algorithm that merged closely related sequences. Alignment of CDR3 sequences to IMGT reference sequences was used to assign V, D and J gene segments. For a sequence to be retained, a match of at least six nucleotides to both a V gene segment and a J gene segment was required. A rearrangement counted as productive if the CDR3 had no stop codons and remained in frame with V and J, and every other rearrangement counted as non-productive. Following IMGT convention, CDR3 was defined as the stretch from the second conserved V-encoded cysteine to the conserved J-encoded phenylalanine. The earlier analysis of roughly 590 of the donors excluded sequences that lacked an unambiguous match to a single V gene segment. In an earlier analysis of 587 of the donors, V segments were called functional above 56.7% productive rearrangements and were called segregating when the between-donor standard deviation exceeded 5%. To diagnose cytomegalovirus status from the catalog of TCR beta chain sequences, a statistical classification framework was built. V and J gene assignment, in a later analysis, came from comparing TCR nucleotide sequences with IMGT/GENE-DB human TR gene sequences. In a later analysis, CDR3 sequences and most-parsimonious VDJ recombination scenarios were assigned using the TCRdist pipeline. In a later analysis, each TCR beta chain was defined by its CDR3 amino acid sequence together with its V-gene family, and reads without a unique V-gene family were excluded. In a later analysis, several hundred highly shared, low-generation-probability nucleotide sequences were removed to address suspected cross-contamination and a sequencing artifact. For each public chain, a later analysis derived a clonal expansion index from normalized ranks of inferred template counts within each repertoire. Generation probabilities in a later analysis came from a VDJ recombination model fitted to out-of-frame rearrangements, and those results were checked against IGoR. A later analysis scored TCR-TCR, TCR-HLA and TCR-CMV co-occurrence with hypergeometric tests, applying a repertoire-size bias correction to TCR pairs. To estimate false discovery rates, a later analysis permuted the HLA or CMV assignments 20 times. In a later analysis, co-occurring TCRs were grouped using DBSCAN, with TCRdist sequence similarity added in when clustering inside HLA-allele-positive subsets. Repertoires with fewer than 30,000 or more than 120,000 public chains were left out of co-occurrence clustering, as were a few repertoires with anomalous nucleotide sharing. Imported from immuneACCESS, the table was reduced by TCRdb to in-frame sequences with V and J called. These copies leave out some clones; in studies compared against another copy, an unresolved V gene accounts for under half, and the cause of the remainder is not known. Clone size and V and J calls were adopted from that table, with D and trimming inferred from the DNA. The sample table holds 90,000 to 140,000 clones, of which around 80% were seen once. The ten largest clones add up to more than 8% of the sample.

The cohort consisted of 600 or so healthy bone marrow donors. Cohort members were all nominally healthy when sampled, although unrecorded immune exposures were likely present. The donor tested CMV seropositive, placing the donor among the 290 or so seropositive members of the cohort. A peripheral blood sample was provided by each donor, and peripheral blood mononuclear cells were used for TCR beta sequencing. Genomic DNA was extracted from the blood cell samples with the Qiagen DNeasy Blood Extraction Kit. As concerns this clone: Its antigen is currently not known. No quality values exist for individual bases; no much larger clone is one base distant.

The sample taken for sequencing was PBMCs. Recombination joined TRBV6-5 with TRBJ1-1; TRBD1 might be the D gene, on 6 matching bases. The TCR sequence derives from a man aged 40-50 years in good health and CMV-seropositive. The CDR3 reads as follows: CASSSGTKAFF. The bases are TGTGCCAGCAGTTCCGGGACAAAAGCTTTCTTT.